The clone carrying this TCR beta chain was seen more than once but under ten times. The data were taken from a study of identical twins. Trimming removed 3 bases from V and 1 base from J; junction bases left unmatched: 8. Germline V gene data show CDR1 as SGHRS and CDR2 as YFSETQ. CDR3 length equals 17 residues. TCRdb re-derived calls from the 5' RACE reads in MiXCR, one entry per CDR3 protein. The sample shows approximately 890,000 distinct CDR3 sequences, roughly an eighth of them seen only once. This sample was shared with a second study, whose subject was yellow fever vaccine responses in identical twins.

The rearrangement links TRBV5-1 to TRBJ2-5; 11 nucleotides match TRBD2. Source material: PBMCs. This TCR was recovered from a woman between 18 and 30 years old in good health. The chain's CDR3 is CASSSQRGLAAQETQYF. The CDR3 nucleotides are TGCGCCAGCAGCTCCCAGAGGGGACTAGCGGCCCAAGAGACCCAGTACTTC.